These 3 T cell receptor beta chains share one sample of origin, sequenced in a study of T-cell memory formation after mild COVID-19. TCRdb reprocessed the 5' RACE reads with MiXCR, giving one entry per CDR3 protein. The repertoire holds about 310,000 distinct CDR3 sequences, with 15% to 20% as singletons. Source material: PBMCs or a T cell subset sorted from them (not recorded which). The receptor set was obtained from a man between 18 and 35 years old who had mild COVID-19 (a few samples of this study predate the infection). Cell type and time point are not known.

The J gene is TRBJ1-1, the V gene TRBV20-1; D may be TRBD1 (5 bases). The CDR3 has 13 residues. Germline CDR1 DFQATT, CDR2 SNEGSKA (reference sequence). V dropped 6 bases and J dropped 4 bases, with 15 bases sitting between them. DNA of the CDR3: TGCAGTGCAAGACCAGGGAAGGGCACTGAAGCTTTCTTT. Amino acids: CSARPGKGTEAFF.

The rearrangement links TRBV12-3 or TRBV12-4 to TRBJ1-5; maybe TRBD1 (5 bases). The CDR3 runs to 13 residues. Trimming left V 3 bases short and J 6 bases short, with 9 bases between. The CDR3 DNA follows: TGTGCCAGCAGTTTGAGGGGAGTTCAGCCCCAGCATTTT. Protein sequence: CASSLRGVQPQHF.

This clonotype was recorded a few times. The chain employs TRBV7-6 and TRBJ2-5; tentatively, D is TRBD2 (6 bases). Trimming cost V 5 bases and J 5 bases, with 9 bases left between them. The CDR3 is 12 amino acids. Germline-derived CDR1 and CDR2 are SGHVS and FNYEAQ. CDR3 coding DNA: TGTGCCAGCAGCGGGGAGGCGGAGACCCAGTACTTC. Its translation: CASSGEAETQYF.